Shown below are 15 T cell receptor beta chains from a single sample sequenced in a study of cytomegalovirus exposure and HLA in healthy donors. 13 Jbeta primers and 60 Vbeta primers were used for the PCR. Clones were sequenced by immunoSEQ multiplex PCR, and TCRdb holds only the in-frame ones, with some missing. The data show 120,000 or so clones, 60% to 85% seen once. Material for sequencing was PBMCs. All receptors come from a woman aged 60-75 years in good health and CMV-seropositive.

Here the CDR3 reads CASRAQGVSSPLHF. The CDR3 DNA is TGTGCCAGCAGGGCACAGGGGGTTTCTTCACCCCTCCACTTT. The rearrangement links TRBV2 to TRBJ1-6, with TRBD1 matching 8 bases. Germline CDR1 reads SNHLY; CDR2 reads FYNNEI. This CDR3 spans 14 amino acids. The V and J ends lost 6 bases and 9 bases, in that order; junction bases with no gene match: 7.

J is TRBJ1-5 and V is TRBV6-1; D remains unclear. Looked up from germline, CDR1 is MNHNS and CDR2 is SASEGT. The V gene lost 4 bases and the J gene lost 0 bases, with 7 bases spanning the gap. The CDR3 loop spans 14 amino acids. CDR3 in amino acids: CASSVENSNQPQHF. DNA for the CDR3: TGTGCCAGCAGTGTAGAAAATAGCAATCAGCCCCAGCATTTT.

The DNA for the CDR3 is TGTGCCAGCTCTGGACAGTCATACACTGAAGCTTTCTTT. This gives the protein CASSGQSYTEAFF. The chain combines TRBV28 with TRBJ1-1; D might be TRBD1 (6 bases). The ends were cut back, 8 bases at V and 3 bases at J, with 13 bases in the middle. The CDR3 contains 13 residues. CDR1 is MDHEN, CDR2 SYDVKM, per germline.

The chain has TRBV15 and TRBJ2-7; possible D gene TRBD2, 6 bases. The germline gives CDR1 LNHNV, CDR2 YYDKDF (reference sequence). Trimming left V 2 bases short and J 3 bases short, with 14 bases between. The CDR3 contains 15 residues. CDR3 region: CATSRLTGTYYEQYF. In DNA, the CDR3 is TGTGCCACCAGCAGACTTACCGGGACTTACTACGAGCAGTACTTC.

The V gene is TRBV30, the J gene TRBJ1-3, with 7 positions matching TRBD1. In germline, CDR1 is GTSNPN, CDR2 SVGIG (reference sequence). This CDR3 is 19 amino acids long. The trim removed 3 bases at V and 0 bases at J, leaving 17 bases unmatched. CDR3 bases: TGTGCCTGGAGATGGCCTCCCGAGACAGGGATGTACTCTGGAAACACCATATATTTT. Translating it yields CAWRWPPETGMYSGNTIYF.

The V and J genes are TRBV9 and TRBJ1-1; D uncertain. V lost 0 bases and J lost 6, with 9 bases in between. CDR1 is SGDLS, CDR2 YYNGEE, per germline. The CDR3 has 13 amino acids. The CDR3 sequence: CASSVVPDSEAFF. CDR3 sequence (DNA): TGTGCCAGCAGCGTAGTACCCGACTCTGAAGCTTTCTTT.

The chain is built from TRBV28 and TRBJ1-3; D remains unclear. CDR3 length: 15 amino acids. The V and J ends lost 8 bases and 0 bases respectively, with 14 bases between them. Looked up from germline, CDR1 is MDHEN and CDR2 is SYDVKM. The CDR3 nucleotides read TGTGCCAGCGGGGAGGGCCTTGTCTCTGGAAACACCATATATTTT. Protein sequence: CASGEGLVSGNTIYF.

V and J are TRBV28 and TRBJ2-1; D is unclear. Trimming left V 9 bases short and J 6 bases short, with 9 bases between. CDR1 MDHEN and CDR2 SYDVKM come from the germline V gene. The CDR3 runs to 11 residues. This CDR3 is CASSSSNEQFF. The CDR3 DNA sequence: TGTGCCAGTTCTAGTAGCAATGAGCAGTTCTTC.

The rearrangement joins TRBV5-1 to TRBJ1-5, with D possibly matching TRBD1 (6 bases). Germline lookup yields CDR1 SGHRS and CDR2 YFSETQ. V gave up 4 bases and J gave up 6 bases, with 11 bases separating them. The CDR3 covers 13 residues. CDR3 sequence reads: CASSLGTTQPQHF. The CDR3 DNA sequence: TGCGCCAGCAGCCTTGGGACAACTCAGCCCCAGCATTTT.

This chain links TRBV5-1 with TRBJ2-5; TRBD1 might be the D (7 bases). The CDR3 totals 14 residues. The germline V and J ends were trimmed by 4 bases and 5 bases, with 15 bases remaining between them. CDR1 and CDR2 (germline): SGHRS, YFSETQ. The CDR3 sequence: CASSGGGFEETQYF. Here the CDR3 DNA reads TGCGCCAGCAGCGGAGGGGGCTTCGAGGAGACCCAGTACTTC.

The chain carries TRBV28 and TRBJ2-1, with D possibly TRBD2 on 5 matching bases. V was pared by 5 bases and J by 4 bases, with 21 bases between. CDR3 length equals 17 residues. The germline V gene encodes CDR1 MDHEN and CDR2 SYDVKM. As DNA, the CDR3 is TGTGCCAGCAGTCCTGCTGGAGGAGGTCTCGGGTACAATGAGCAGTTCTTC. Translated, it gives CASSPAGGGLGYNEQFF.

V gene TRBV5-6 combines with J gene TRBJ2-7; the D gene is possibly TRBD1 (6 bases). The length of the CDR3 is 16 residues. Trimming removed 2 bases from V and 3 bases from J, with 18 bases in between. The germline V gene has CDR1 SGHDT and CDR2 YYEEEE. In nucleotides, the CDR3 is TGTGCCAGCAGCTTTATTGGGTGGGGACAAAACTACGAGCAGTACTTC. Its protein is CASSFIGWGQNYEQYF.

This clone was observed once. The chain uses TRBV6-5 and TRBJ1-5; 8 nucleotides line up with TRBD1. V shed 4 bases and J 6 bases; nucleotides not matched to a gene: 8. The CDR3 consists of 15 residues. CDR1 MNHEY and CDR2 SVGAGI come from the germline V gene. This CDR3 reads CASSSGQGGSQPQHF. CDR3 coding DNA: TGTGCCAGCAGTTCCGGACAGGGTGGGAGTCAGCCCCAGCATTTT.

This clone occurred a few times. V usage is TRBV10-3 and J usage is TRBJ1-1; a possible D gene is TRBD1 (5 bases). The CDR3 is made up of 13 amino acids. Per the germline V gene, CDR1 is ENHRY and CDR2 is SYGVKD. With 7 bases removed from V and 3 bases from J, the gap between germline ends came to 12 bases. CDR3 region: CAIKIQGDTEAFF. Here the CDR3 DNA reads TGTGCCATCAAAATACAAGGGGACACTGAAGCTTTCTTT.

This clone turned up a few times. This chain uses TRBV4-2 with TRBJ1-2; 7 bases agree with TRBD1. With V trimmed by 0 bases and J by 2 bases, 6 bases remained unmatched. This CDR3 has 16 residues. Germline CDR1 and CDR2: LGHNA and YNFKEQ. The CDR3 nucleotides are TGTGCCAGCAGCCAAGATGCCCAGGGGGTAAACTATGGCTACACCTTC. It yields the protein CASSQDAQGVNYGYTF.